Following are 25 T cell receptor beta chains from one sample sequenced in a study of cytotoxic CD8 clonotypes in ibrutinib-treated CLL. This table comes from immunoSEQ multiplex PCR, and its TCRdb copy is limited to in-frame clones, with some not included. The sample lists roughly 250,000 clones; 60% to 75% were seen once. This specimen was PBMCs, taken after 24 months of ibrutinib treatment. These receptors were taken from a human donor with chronic lymphocytic leukemia.

V gene TRBV15 combines with J gene TRBJ2-2; D is possibly TRBD2 (5 bases). CDR1 and CDR2 (germline): LNHNV, YYDKDF (reference sequence). Trimming took 3 bases from V and 5 from J, leaving 13 bases between them. There are 15 residues in the CDR3. The CDR3 here is CATSSGLKVTGELFF. CDR3 nucleotides: TGTGCCACCAGCAGCGGACTCAAAGTAACCGGGGAGCTGTTTTTT.

The chain has TRBV9 and TRBJ2-7; tentative D call: TRBD2 (5 bases). Germline V gene data show CDR1 as SGDLS and CDR2 as YYNGEE. The CDR3 sequence is 16 residues long. V was pared by 0 bases and J by 1 base, with 14 bases between. This CDR3 reads CASSVGGEGFSYEQYF. Here the CDR3 DNA reads TGTGCCAGCAGCGTAGGTGGAGAGGGTTTTTCCTACGAGCAGTACTTC.

This clone was detected only a few times. The V and J genes are TRBV28 and TRBJ2-3, with unresolved D. Trimming pared 6 bases from V and 5 bases from J, leaving 18 bases between. The CDR3 covers 15 residues. Looked up from germline, CDR1 is MDHEN and CDR2 is SYDVKM. The CDR3, as DNA: TGTGCCAGCAGCCCGTGGGCTAGTCCCCGAGATACGCAGTATTTT. It specifies CASSPWASPRDTQYF.

Points on this clone: Its ends do not fully match the called genes, so a read error is possible. The chain recombines TRBV28 with TRBJ2-7; D may be TRBD2 (6 bases). Germline V CDR1 and CDR2: MDHEN, SYDVKM. The CDR3 has 15 residues. This CDR3 reads CASSLEVLAPYEQYF. The CDR3 coding sequence is TGTGCCAGCAGTTTAGAAGTACTAGCCCCCTATGAGCAGTACTTC. The variable domain in full, with the rest retrieved from reference TRBV28 and TRBJ2-7, is DVKVTQSSRYLVKRTGEKVFLECVQDMDHENMFWYRQDPGLGLRLIYFSYDVKMKEKGDIPEGYSVSREKKERFSLILESASTNQTSMYLCASSLEVLAPYEQYFGPGTRLTVT.

J is TRBJ2-7 and V is TRBV19, with a tentative D call TRBD2 (7 bases). V shed 3 bases and J shed 1 base, with 16 bases lying between them. The CDR3 totals 16 residues. Germline CDR1 and CDR2: LNHDA and SQIVND (reference sequence). CDR3 sequence reads: CASSMGGASGSYEQYF. CDR3 DNA: TGTGCCAGTAGTATGGGGGGGGCTAGCGGATCCTACGAGCAGTACTTC.

The V and J genes are TRBV4-2 and TRBJ2-5, with D hard to call. The CDR3 runs 13 residues. Germline V gene data show CDR1 as LGHNA and CDR2 as YNFKEQ. V lost 0 bases, J lost 5 bases, and 7 bases lay in between. The CDR3 DNA reads TGTGCCAGCAGCCAAGATGCGGAGGAGACCCAGTACTTC. Its translation: CASSQDAEETQYF.

The chain has TRBV11-2 and TRBJ1-5; D not certain. Trimming stripped 0 bases from V and 1 base from J, with 7 bases between. The CDR3 is 15 amino acids. CDR1 SGHAT and CDR2 FQNNGV come from the germline V gene. CDR3 coding DNA: TGTGCCAGCAGCTTAGATCCCGGGAGCAATCAGCCCCAGCATTTT. Protein sequence: CASSLDPGSNQPQHF.

This chain uses TRBV7-2 with TRBJ2-1; 12 nucleotides align to TRBD1. V lost 2 bases and J lost 7; bases outside the gene matches: 6. The CDR3 has 16 amino acids. Germline CDR1 reads SGHTA; CDR2 reads FQGNSA. CDR3 DNA: TGTGCCAGCAGCTTAAACCGGGACAGGGGGCGTAATGAGCAGTTCTTC. Encoded protein: CASSLNRDRGRNEQFF. The variable domain in full, with the rest retrieved from reference TRBV7-2 and TRBJ2-1, is GAGVSQSPSNKVTEKGKDVELRCDPISGHTALYWYRQSLGQGLEFLIYFQGNSAPDKSGLPSDRFSAERTGGSVSTLTIQRTQQEDSAVYLCASSLNRDRGRNEQFFGPGTRLTVL.

V gene TRBV28 combines with J gene TRBJ2-7; D perhaps matches TRBD1 (5 bases). V dropped 3 bases and J dropped 2 bases, with 11 bases sitting between them. The germline V gene has CDR1 MDHEN and CDR2 SYDVKM. The CDR3 extends over 14 amino acids. The CDR3 is CASSLLQVAYEQYF. The CDR3 DNA sequence: TGTGCCAGCAGTTTGTTACAGGTAGCCTACGAGCAGTACTTC.

This clone was counted between two and nine times. The chain carries TRBV5-1 and TRBJ1-1; 11 bases line up with TRBD1. Germline CDR1 SGHRS, CDR2 YFSETQ. J gave up 4 bases and V 4 bases, and 3 bases lay outside the gene matches. The CDR3 totals 14 residues. CDR3 sequence reads: CASSGGTGGTEAFF. The CDR3 region has the DNA TGCGCCAGCAGCGGAGGGACAGGGGGCACTGAAGCTTTCTTT.

The rearrangement uses TRBV7-3 and TRBJ2-1; D tentatively reads TRBD1 or TRBD2 (5 bases each). Germline loops: CDR1 SGHTA, CDR2 FQGTGA. The CDR3 contains 16 residues. V lost 4 bases to trimming and J lost 10 bases, with 23 bases between them. This chain's CDR3 is CASSYKISRGDGEQFF. CDR3 in DNA: TGTGCCAGCAGCTATAAGATCTCAAGAGGGGACGGGGAGCAGTTCTTC.

The chain joins TRBV4-1 to TRBJ2-7; D unresolved. CDR1 is MGHRA, CDR2 YSYEKL, per germline. V gave up 0 bases and J gave up 1 base, with 7 bases separating them. The CDR3 is 14 residues long. The CDR3 spells CASSQDLESYEQYF. The DNA for the CDR3 is TGCGCCAGCAGCCAAGATCTGGAATCCTACGAGCAGTACTTC.

The chain combines TRBV9 with TRBJ2-1; D ambiguous. This CDR3 spans 12 amino acids. Germline loops: CDR1 SGDLS, CDR2 YYNGEE. Between the trimmed V and J ends, which lost 2 bases and 9 bases, there was a span of 9 bases. CDR3 sequence: CASSVTKTEQFF. CDR3 bases: TGTGCCAGCAGCGTTACTAAGACTGAGCAGTTCTTC.

The V gene is TRBV5-4, the J gene TRBJ2-7; D call uncertain. Germline loops: CDR1 SGHNT, CDR2 YYREEE (reference sequence). This CDR3 contains 13 residues. The ends were cut back, 3 bases at V and 7 bases at J, with 14 bases in the middle. The CDR3 bases are TGTGCCAGCAGCTCAAGGGCGACCTTGGAGCAGTACTTC. It specifies CASSSRATLEQYF.

V gene TRBV29-1 combines with J gene TRBJ1-5; 7 bases fit TRBD1. After removal of 2 bases from V and 7 bases from J, the junction contained 5 bases not matched to a gene. Per germline, CDR1 SQVTM and CDR2 ANQGSEA. The CDR3 runs 13 residues. The CDR3 region has the DNA TGCAGCGTTGAAATCCAGGGGGGACAGCCCCAGCATTTT. Its translation is CSVEIQGGQPQHF.

The chain carries TRBV6-5 and TRBJ1-2; 8 bases are shared with TRBD1. The V and J ends lost 2 bases and 3 bases, in that order; junction bases with no gene match: 5. The length of the CDR3 is 15 residues. Germline lookup yields CDR1 MNHEY and CDR2 SVGAGI. The CDR3, as DNA: TGTGCCAGCAGTTACAATCAGGGGGCACACTATGGCTACACCTTC. It translates to CASSYNQGAHYGYTF.

This rearrangement joins TRBV19 to TRBJ1-2, with 11 bases identical to TRBD1. CDR1 LNHDA and CDR2 SQIVND come from the germline V gene (reference sequence). V shed 4 bases, J shed 8 bases, and the junction held 6 bases outside the gene matches. CDR3 length: 14 amino acids. CDR3 nucleotides: TGTGCCAGTAGTACCCGGGACAGGGGGAGAGGCTACACCTTC. This translates into CASSTRDRGRGYTF.

This clone was seen only a few times. CDR3: CASSMGGYNYGYTF. Written as DNA, the CDR3 is TGTGCCAGTAGTATGGGGGGATACAACTATGGCTACACCTTC. The rearrangement links TRBV19 to TRBJ1-2, with a possible D match to TRBD1 (5 bases). This CDR3 is built from 14 residues. V was clipped by 3 bases and J by 2 bases, with 10 bases between them. CDR1 LNHDA and CDR2 SQIVND come from the germline V gene (reference sequence). The variable domain in full, completed from reference TRBV19 and TRBJ1-2, reads DGGITQSPKYLFRKEGQNVTLSCEQNLNHDAMYWYRQDPGQGLRLIYYSQIVNDFQKGDIAEGYSVSREKKESFPLTVTSAQKNPTAFYLCASSMGGYNYGYTFGSGTRLTVV.

The chain combines TRBV29-1 with TRBJ2-3; D might be TRBD1 or TRBD2, each matching 7 bases. Germline V gene sequence: CDR1 SQVTM, CDR2 ANQGSEA. This CDR3 has 15 residues. V was clipped by 5 bases and J by 3 bases, with 18 bases between them. CDR3: CSVWGGAGGTDTQYF. The CDR3 coding sequence is TGCAGCGTTTGGGGAGGGGCAGGGGGGACAGATACGCAGTATTTT.

The chain couples TRBV11-2 to TRBJ2-3; D is perhaps TRBD2 (5 bases). Between the trimmed V and J ends, which lost 4 bases and 2 bases, there was a span of 13 bases. This CDR3 comprises 15 residues. Per germline, CDR1 SGHAT and CDR2 FQNNGV. The CDR3 coding sequence is TGTGCCAGCAGCTCCCTAGCTTGGGACACAGATACGCAGTATTTT. As protein: CASSSLAWDTDTQYF.

The CDR3 protein is CASSQEYPRSDEQFF. As DNA, the CDR3 is TGCGCCAGCAGCCAAGAATATCCCCGATCCGATGAGCAGTTCTTC. The J gene is TRBJ2-1, the V gene TRBV4-1; D is ambiguous. CDR1 is MGHRA and CDR2 is YSYEKL in the germline V gene. The V gene lost 0 bases and the J gene lost 8 bases, with 14 bases spanning the gap. The length of the CDR3 is 15 residues.

The CDR3 DNA reads TGTGCCAGCAGTGGGGACAGGGACCGAGGCTACACCTTC. This encodes CASSGDRDRGYTF. V is TRBV2 and J is TRBJ1-2; TRBD1 matches 9 bases. Per germline, CDR1 SNHLY and CDR2 FYNNEI. The CDR3 extends over 13 amino acids. With V trimmed by 4 bases and J by 8 bases, 5 bases remained unmatched.

The gene calls are TRBV29-1 and TRBJ2-3; D not certain. The germline gives CDR1 SQVTM, CDR2 ANQGSEA. Trimming took off 4 bases at V and 6 bases at J, with 8 bases between the two ends. There are 11 residues in the CDR3. In nucleotides, the CDR3 is TGCAGCGTTGTCCTCCCCGATACGCAGTATTTT. This codes for CSVVLPDTQYF.

This clone has only one observation. CDR3 in DNA: TGCGCCAGCAGACGTATCGTCCAGACCGAAGAGACCCAGTACTTC. Its translation: CASRRIVQTEETQYF. This chain connects TRBV5-1 to TRBJ2-5, with D unclear. This CDR3 contains 15 residues. CDR1 is SGHRS and CDR2 is YFSETQ in the germline V gene. Trimming shortened V by 5 bases and J by 3 bases, and 17 bases separated the two germline ends.

This rearrangement joins TRBV12-5 to TRBJ2-1; TRBD1 aligns across 9 bases. This CDR3 is built from 19 residues. The germline V gene has CDR1 LGHNT and CDR2 FRNRAP. Trimming removed 0 bases from V and 3 bases from J; junction bases left unmatched: 12. Here the CDR3 DNA reads TGTGCTAGTGGTTTGGTACGGAATAGAGGGACAGGGTTCTACAATGAGCAGTTCTTC. It codes for CASGLVRNRGTGFYNEQFF.